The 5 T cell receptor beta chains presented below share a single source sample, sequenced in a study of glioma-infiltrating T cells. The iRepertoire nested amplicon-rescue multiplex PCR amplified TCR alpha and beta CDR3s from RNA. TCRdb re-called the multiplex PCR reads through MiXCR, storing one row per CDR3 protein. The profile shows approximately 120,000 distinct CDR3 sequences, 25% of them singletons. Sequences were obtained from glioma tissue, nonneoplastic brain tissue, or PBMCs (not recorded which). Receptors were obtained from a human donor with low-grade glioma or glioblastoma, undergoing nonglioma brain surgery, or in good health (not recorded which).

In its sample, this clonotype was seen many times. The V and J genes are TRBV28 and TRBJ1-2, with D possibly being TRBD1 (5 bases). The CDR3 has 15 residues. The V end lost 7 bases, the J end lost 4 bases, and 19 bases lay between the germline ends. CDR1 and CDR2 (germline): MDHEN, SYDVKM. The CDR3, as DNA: TGTGCCAGCAAGCCGTCGGAGGGGCGGGGCTATGGCTACACCTTC. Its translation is CASKPSEGRGYGYTF.

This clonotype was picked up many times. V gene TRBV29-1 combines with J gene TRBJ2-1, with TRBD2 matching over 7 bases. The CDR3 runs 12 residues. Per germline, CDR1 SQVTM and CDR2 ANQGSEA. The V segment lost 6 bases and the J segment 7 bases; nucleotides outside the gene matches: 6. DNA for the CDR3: TGCAGCGTCCCGGGGGGACGTAATGAGCAGTTCTTC. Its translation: CSVPGGRNEQFF.

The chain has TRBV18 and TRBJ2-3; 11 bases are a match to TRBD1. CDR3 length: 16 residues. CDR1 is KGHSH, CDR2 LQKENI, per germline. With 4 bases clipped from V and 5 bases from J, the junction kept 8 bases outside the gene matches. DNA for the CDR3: TGTGCCAGCTCACGCGGGACAGGGGGTAGTAGAGATACGCAGTATTTT. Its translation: CASSRGTGGSRDTQYF.

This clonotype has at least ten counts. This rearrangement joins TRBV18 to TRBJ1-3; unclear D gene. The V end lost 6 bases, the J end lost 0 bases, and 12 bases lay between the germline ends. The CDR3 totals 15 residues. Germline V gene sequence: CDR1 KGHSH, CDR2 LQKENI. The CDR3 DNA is TGTGCCAGCTCGCCCGGACCAAGCTCTGGAAACACCATATATTTT. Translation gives CASSPGPSSGNTIYF.

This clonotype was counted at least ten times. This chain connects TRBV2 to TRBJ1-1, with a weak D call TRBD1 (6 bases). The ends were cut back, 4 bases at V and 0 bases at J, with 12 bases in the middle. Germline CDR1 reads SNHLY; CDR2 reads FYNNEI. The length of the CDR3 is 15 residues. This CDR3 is CASSVQGSMNTEAFF. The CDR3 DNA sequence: TGTGCCAGCAGTGTTCAGGGGTCTATGAACACTGAAGCTTTCTTT.